Listed below are T cell receptor beta chains from one sample, sequenced in a study of cytomegalovirus exposure and HLA in healthy donors. TCRdb's table, derived via immunoSEQ multiplex PCR, lists solely in-frame clones and lacks some. This sample carries about 210,000 clones, with roughly 0.89% going to the ten biggest clones. Sequencing was performed on PBMCs. Receptor source: a woman aged 25-40 years in good health and CMV-seropositive. Each CDR3 is given with its conserved first and last residue. Each record gives: J gene, D gene, V gene, CDR3 DNA, CDR3 protein. D genes are given only for firm matches.

j_gene: TRBJ2-7; d_gene: TRBD2; v_gene: TRBV18; CDR3nt: TGTGCCAGCTCACCCGGGACTAGCGGGCACTCCTACGAGCAGTACTTC; CDR3aa: CASSPGTSGHSYEQYF
j_gene: TRBJ2-3; d_gene: TRBD1; v_gene: TRBV19; CDR3nt: TGTGCCAGCAGGGCAGACAGGGGGCCCGCAGATACGCAGTATTTT; CDR3aa: CASRADRGPADTQYF
j_gene: TRBJ1-4; d_gene: TRBD1; v_gene: TRBV5-1; CDR3nt: TGCGCCAGCAGCTTGTTCCACACAGGGGCAACTAATGAAAAACTGTTTTTT; CDR3aa: CASSLFHTGATNEKLFF
j_gene: TRBJ1-4; d_gene: -; v_gene: TRBV30; CDR3nt: TGTGCCTGGAGTTCCCAGGGTGGTGAAAAACTGTTTTTT; CDR3aa: CAWSSQGGEKLFF
j_gene: TRBJ2-1; d_gene: TRBD1; v_gene: TRBV5-8; CDR3nt: TGTGCCAGCAGCCTAAGACAGGGATACAATGAGCAGTTCTTC; CDR3aa: CASSLRQGYNEQFF
j_gene: TRBJ2-7; d_gene: TRBD2; v_gene: TRBV2; CDR3nt: TGTGCCAGCAGTATCCTAGCGGGAGTTTTGGGCGAGCAGTACTTC; CDR3aa: CASSILAGVLGEQYF
j_gene: TRBJ2-7; d_gene: TRBD1; v_gene: TRBV5-1; CDR3nt: TGCGCCAGCAACGGCGGGACAGGGCTCTCCTACGAGCAGTACTTC; CDR3aa: CASNGGTGLSYEQYF
j_gene: TRBJ2-1; d_gene: TRBD2; v_gene: TRBV28; CDR3nt: TGTGCCAGCAGTTTATCACCGGGGGCTAGCGGGAGCCTAACCTACAATGAGCAGTTCTTC; CDR3aa: CASSLSPGASGSLTYNEQFF
j_gene: TRBJ1-1; d_gene: -; v_gene: TRBV11-2; CDR3nt: TGTGCCAGCAGCTTAGGGACATCCACTGAAGCTTTCTTT; CDR3aa: CASSLGTSTEAFF
j_gene: TRBJ2-6; d_gene: -; v_gene: TRBV19; CDR3nt: TGTGCCAGCGGCAGGTTCTCTGGGGCCAACGTCCTGACTTTC; CDR3aa: CASGRFSGANVLTF
j_gene: TRBJ1-5; d_gene: -; v_gene: TRBV5-4; CDR3nt: TGTGCCAGCAGCTTGTCAGGGAATCAGCCCCAGCATTTT; CDR3aa: CASSLSGNQPQHF
j_gene: TRBJ2-7; d_gene: -; v_gene: TRBV25-1; CDR3nt: TGTGCCAGCAGAGAATCCAGGGAGGATAAATACGAGCAGTACTTC; CDR3aa: CASRESREDKYEQYF
j_gene: TRBJ2-7; d_gene: TRBD1; v_gene: TRBV9; CDR3nt: TGTGCCAGCAGCGCCTCCGGGACAGGAGTCTACGAGCAGTACTTC; CDR3aa: CASSASGTGVYEQYF
j_gene: TRBJ2-7; d_gene: -; v_gene: TRBV6-1; CDR3nt: TGTGCCAGCAGTCAAGGCGGGGAGTTACTCAGCTACGAGCAGTACTTC; CDR3aa: CASSQGGELLSYEQYF
j_gene: TRBJ1-1; d_gene: -; v_gene: TRBV18; CDR3nt: TGTGCCAGCTCACAGGACAGCCAAACTGAAGCTTTCTTT; CDR3aa: CASSQDSQTEAFF
j_gene: TRBJ2-1; d_gene: TRBD1; v_gene: TRBV5-8; CDR3nt: TGTGCCAGCGGGACAGGGGTTTATAATGAGCAGTTCTTC; CDR3aa: CASGTGVYNEQFF
j_gene: TRBJ2-5; d_gene: TRBD1; v_gene: TRBV30; CDR3nt: TGTGCCTGGAAACAGGGGCTCTGGATTCAAGAGACCCAGTACTTC; CDR3aa: CAWKQGLWIQETQYF
j_gene: TRBJ1-1; d_gene: -; v_gene: TRBV2; CDR3nt: TGTGCCAGCGGGGCAGGGCTGAACACTGAAGCTTTCTTT; CDR3aa: CASGAGLNTEAFF
j_gene: TRBJ1-4; d_gene: -; v_gene: TRBV20-1; CDR3nt: TGCAGTGCTAGACAGGGTGAAAAACTGTTTTTT; CDR3aa: CSARQGEKLFF
j_gene: TRBJ1-3; d_gene: TRBD1; v_gene: TRBV2; CDR3nt: TGTGCCAGCAGCCTTACAGGGGCTGGAAACACCATATATTTT; CDR3aa: CASSLTGAGNTIYF
j_gene: TRBJ2-7; d_gene: -; v_gene: TRBV4-2; CDR3nt: TGTGCCAGCAGCCAAGGCGACTACTCCTACGAGCAGTACTTC; CDR3aa: CASSQGDYSYEQYF
j_gene: TRBJ2-1; d_gene: TRBD2; v_gene: TRBV9; CDR3nt: TGTGCCAGCAGCGCTAGCGGGAGCTCCTACAATGAGCAGTTCTTC; CDR3aa: CASSASGSSYNEQFF
j_gene: TRBJ2-3; d_gene: -; v_gene: TRBV11-2; CDR3nt: TGTGCCAGCAGCTTATTGGGGAGCGGGAGCACAGATACGCAGTATTTT; CDR3aa: CASSLLGSGSTDTQYF
j_gene: TRBJ1-4; d_gene: -; v_gene: TRBV5-1; CDR3nt: TGCGCCAGCAGCTCGACCGGGATTCGGGATGAAAAACTGTTTTTT; CDR3aa: CASSSTGIRDEKLFF
j_gene: TRBJ1-1; d_gene: -; v_gene: TRBV6-6; CDR3nt: TGTGCCAGCGGCAGGGGTTTCGGCACTGAAGCTTTCTTT; CDR3aa: CASGRGFGTEAFF
j_gene: TRBJ2-7; d_gene: -; v_gene: TRBV2; CDR3nt: TGTGCCAGCAGTCCCGTCCCCGGGACATACTATCCCTACGAGCAGTACTTC; CDR3aa: CASSPVPGTYYPYEQYF
j_gene: TRBJ1-1; d_gene: -; v_gene: TRBV6-1; CDR3nt: TGTGCCAGCAGTGAAAGTGGACCCGGGGGCACTGAAGCTTTCTTT; CDR3aa: CASSESGPGGTEAFF
j_gene: TRBJ2-5; d_gene: -; v_gene: TRBV10-3; CDR3nt: TGTGCCATCAGATTCGGTACGGGAGAGACCCAGTACTTC; CDR3aa: CAIRFGTGETQYF
j_gene: TRBJ2-3; d_gene: TRBD2; v_gene: TRBV7-8; CDR3nt: TGTGCCAGCAGCTACGGACTAGCGGGGGGCATCACAGATACGCAGTATTTT; CDR3aa: CASSYGLAGGITDTQYF
j_gene: TRBJ2-1; d_gene: -; v_gene: TRBV2; CDR3nt: TGTGCCAGCAGTGGCGCAGGGGCGTACAATGAGCAGTTCTTC; CDR3aa: CASSGAGAYNEQFF
j_gene: TRBJ2-7; d_gene: -; v_gene: TRBV11-2; CDR3nt: TGTGCCAGCAGCCAGGACAGATACGAGCAGTACTTC; CDR3aa: CASSQDRYEQYF
j_gene: TRBJ1-1; d_gene: TRBD1; v_gene: TRBV5-1; CDR3nt: TGCGCCAGCAGCCTGGGACAGATAGACACTGAAGCTTTCTTT; CDR3aa: CASSLGQIDTEAFF
j_gene: TRBJ2-5; d_gene: TRBD1; v_gene: TRBV18; CDR3nt: TGTGCCAGCTCACCACGGCAGGGGGAAAAGACCCAGTACTTC; CDR3aa: CASSPRQGEKTQYF
j_gene: TRBJ2-3; d_gene: -; v_gene: TRBV19; CDR3nt: TGTGCCAGTAGTATTTCAGGGGCAGATACGCAGTATTTT; CDR3aa: CASSISGADTQYF
j_gene: TRBJ1-5; d_gene: -; v_gene: TRBV7-2; CDR3nt: TGTGCCAGCAGCTTAACGGGCAATCAGCCCCAGCATTTT; CDR3aa: CASSLTGNQPQHF
j_gene: TRBJ2-1; d_gene: -; v_gene: TRBV4-1; CDR3nt: TGCGCCAGCAGCCAAGATGGGCCAAGCTCCTACAATGAGCAGTTCTTC; CDR3aa: CASSQDGPSSYNEQFF
j_gene: TRBJ2-1; d_gene: -; v_gene: TRBV18; CDR3nt: TGTGCCAGCTCACCACCTCGCGGGGCGCCGGATGAGCAGTTCTTC; CDR3aa: CASSPPRGAPDEQFF
j_gene: TRBJ1-2; d_gene: -; v_gene: TRBV2; CDR3nt: TGTGCCAGCAGCGACGCAGGCTATGGCTACACCTTC; CDR3aa: CASSDAGYGYTF
j_gene: TRBJ2-1; d_gene: -; v_gene: TRBV5-4; CDR3nt: TGTGCCAGCAGCACCACGGGGGACGGGCCCTACAATGAGCAGTTCTTC; CDR3aa: CASSTTGDGPYNEQFF
j_gene: TRBJ1-6; d_gene: TRBD1; v_gene: TRBV7-8; CDR3nt: TGTGCCAGCAGCAGATCAGGGGGCCCGGGGTCACCCCTCCACTTT; CDR3aa: CASSRSGGPGSPLHF
j_gene: TRBJ2-4; d_gene: -; v_gene: TRBV28; CDR3nt: TGTGCCAGCAGGGGGGGTCTTGCCAAAAACATTCAGTACTTC; CDR3aa: CASRGGLAKNIQYF
j_gene: TRBJ2-2; d_gene: -; v_gene: TRBV19; CDR3nt: TGTGCCAGTAATCCGGAGGCAGCGAACACCGGGGAGCTGTTTTTT; CDR3aa: CASNPEAANTGELFF
j_gene: TRBJ1-6; d_gene: -; v_gene: TRBV4-3; CDR3nt: TGCGCCAGCGGAGGAGGGAATTCACCCCTCCACTTT; CDR3aa: CASGGGNSPLHF
j_gene: TRBJ2-7; d_gene: TRBD1; v_gene: TRBV19; CDR3nt: TGTGCCAGTAGTAGGACAGGGAACCCCTACGAGCAGTACTTC; CDR3aa: CASSRTGNPYEQYF
j_gene: TRBJ1-1; d_gene: -; v_gene: TRBV27; CDR3nt: TGTGCCAGCAGACCTCAGGGAGGGGGCACTGAAGCTTTCTTT; CDR3aa: CASRPQGGGTEAFF
j_gene: TRBJ1-6; d_gene: -; v_gene: TRBV15; CDR3nt: TGTGCCACCAGCAGAGATCTCTTGGCGGCAAATTCACCCCTCCACTTT; CDR3aa: CATSRDLLAANSPLHF